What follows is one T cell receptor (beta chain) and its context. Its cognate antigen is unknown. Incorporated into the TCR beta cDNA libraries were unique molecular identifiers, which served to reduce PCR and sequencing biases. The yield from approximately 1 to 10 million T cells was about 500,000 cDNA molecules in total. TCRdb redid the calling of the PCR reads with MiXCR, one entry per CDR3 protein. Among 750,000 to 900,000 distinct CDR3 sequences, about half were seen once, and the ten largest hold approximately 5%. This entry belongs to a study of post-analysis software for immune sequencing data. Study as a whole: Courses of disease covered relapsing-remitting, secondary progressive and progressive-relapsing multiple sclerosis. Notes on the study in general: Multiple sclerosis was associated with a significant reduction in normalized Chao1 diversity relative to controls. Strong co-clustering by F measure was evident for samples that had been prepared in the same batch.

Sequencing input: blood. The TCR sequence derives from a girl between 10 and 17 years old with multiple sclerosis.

The DNA for the CDR3 is TGTGCCATCAGTGAGTCGATCCAGGGAGACGCCTACACCTTC. It specifies CAISESIQGDAYTF. V and J are TRBV10-3 and TRBJ1-2; possible D gene TRBD1, 5 bases. The CDR3 spans 14 residues. Trimming took off 0 bases at V and 10 bases at J, with 15 bases between the two ends. Germline values: CDR1 ENHRY, CDR2 SYGVKD.